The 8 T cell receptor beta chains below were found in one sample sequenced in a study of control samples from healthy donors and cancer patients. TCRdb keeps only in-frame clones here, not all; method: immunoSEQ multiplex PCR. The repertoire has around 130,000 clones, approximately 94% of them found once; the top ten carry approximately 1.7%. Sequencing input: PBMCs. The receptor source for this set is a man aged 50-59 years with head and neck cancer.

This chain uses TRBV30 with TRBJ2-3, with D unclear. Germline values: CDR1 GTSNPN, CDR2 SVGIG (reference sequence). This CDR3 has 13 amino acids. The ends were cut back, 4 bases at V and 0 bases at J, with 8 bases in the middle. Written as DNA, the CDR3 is TGTGCCTGGACTTGGATTAGCACAGATACGCAGTATTTT. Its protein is CAWTWISTDTQYF.

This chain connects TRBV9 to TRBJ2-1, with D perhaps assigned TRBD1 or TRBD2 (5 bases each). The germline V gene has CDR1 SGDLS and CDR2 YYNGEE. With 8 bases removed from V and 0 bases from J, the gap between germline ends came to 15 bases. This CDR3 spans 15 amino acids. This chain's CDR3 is CASGGSASSYNEQFF. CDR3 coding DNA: TGTGCCAGTGGGGGAAGCGCTAGCTCCTACAATGAGCAGTTCTTC.

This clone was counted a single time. The CDR3 DNA is TGTGCCAGCAGATGGGGGGGGCCCCGGAACACTGAAGCTTTCTTT. It translates to CASRWGGPRNTEAFF. The chain has TRBV28 and TRBJ1-1, with TRBD1 as a possible D gene (6 bases). Germline V gene lookup returns CDR1 MDHEN and CDR2 SYDVKM. This CDR3 has 15 amino acids. V was trimmed by 6 bases and J by 1 base, leaving 15 bases between them. Full variable domain (remainder filled in from reference TRBV28 and TRBJ1-1): DVKVTQSSRYLVKRTGEKVFLECVQDMDHENMFWYRQDPGLGLRLIYFSYDVKMKEKGDIPEGYSVSREKKERFSLILESASTNQTSMYLCASRWGGPRNTEAFFGQGTRLTVV.

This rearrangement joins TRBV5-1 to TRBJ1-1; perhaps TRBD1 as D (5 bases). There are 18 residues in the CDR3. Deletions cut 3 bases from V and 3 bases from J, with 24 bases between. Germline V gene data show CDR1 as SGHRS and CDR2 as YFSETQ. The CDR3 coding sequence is TGCGCCAGCAGCTCGGCAGGGTCTGGATTAGGAGTGGACACTGAAGCTTTCTTT. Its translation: CASSSAGSGLGVDTEAFF.

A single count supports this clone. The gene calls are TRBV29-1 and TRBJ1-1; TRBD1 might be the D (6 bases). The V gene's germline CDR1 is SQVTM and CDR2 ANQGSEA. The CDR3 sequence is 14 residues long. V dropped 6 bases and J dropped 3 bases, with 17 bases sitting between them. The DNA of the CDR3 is TGCAGCGTAGGGACACACCCGGGGGACACTGAAGCTTTCTTT. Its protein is CSVGTHPGDTEAFF.

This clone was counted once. CDR3 region: CASSTGLAEETQYF. Here the CDR3 DNA reads TGTGCCAGCAGCACCGGACTAGCGGAAGAGACCCAGTACTTC. The chain carries TRBV7-9 and TRBJ2-5; 10 bases agree with TRBD2. The CDR3 totals 14 residues. V trimming: 5 bases; J trimming: 3 bases; junction bases outside the gene matches: 3. Germline CDR1 is SEHNR and CDR2 is FQNEAQ (reference sequence).

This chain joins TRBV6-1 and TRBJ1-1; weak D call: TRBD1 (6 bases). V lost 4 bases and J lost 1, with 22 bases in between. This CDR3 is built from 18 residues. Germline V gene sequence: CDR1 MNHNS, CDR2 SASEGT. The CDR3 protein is CASSVEGTKLFGNTEAFF. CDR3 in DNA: TGTGCCAGCAGTGTCGAAGGGACAAAGCTCTTCGGGAACACTGAAGCTTTCTTT.

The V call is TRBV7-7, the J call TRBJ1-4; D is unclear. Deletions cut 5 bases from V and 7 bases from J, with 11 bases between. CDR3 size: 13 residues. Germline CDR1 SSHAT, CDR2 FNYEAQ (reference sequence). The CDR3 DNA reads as TGTGCCAGCAGCATAGATGGAGGTGAAAAACTGTTTTTT. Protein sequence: CASSIDGGEKLFF. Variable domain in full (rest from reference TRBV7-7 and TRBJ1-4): GAGVSQSPRYKVTKRGQDVTLRCDPISSHATLYWYQQALGQGPEFLTYFNYEAQPDKSGLPSDRFSAERPEGSISTLTIQRTEQRDSAMYRCASSIDGGEKLFFGSGTQLSVL.